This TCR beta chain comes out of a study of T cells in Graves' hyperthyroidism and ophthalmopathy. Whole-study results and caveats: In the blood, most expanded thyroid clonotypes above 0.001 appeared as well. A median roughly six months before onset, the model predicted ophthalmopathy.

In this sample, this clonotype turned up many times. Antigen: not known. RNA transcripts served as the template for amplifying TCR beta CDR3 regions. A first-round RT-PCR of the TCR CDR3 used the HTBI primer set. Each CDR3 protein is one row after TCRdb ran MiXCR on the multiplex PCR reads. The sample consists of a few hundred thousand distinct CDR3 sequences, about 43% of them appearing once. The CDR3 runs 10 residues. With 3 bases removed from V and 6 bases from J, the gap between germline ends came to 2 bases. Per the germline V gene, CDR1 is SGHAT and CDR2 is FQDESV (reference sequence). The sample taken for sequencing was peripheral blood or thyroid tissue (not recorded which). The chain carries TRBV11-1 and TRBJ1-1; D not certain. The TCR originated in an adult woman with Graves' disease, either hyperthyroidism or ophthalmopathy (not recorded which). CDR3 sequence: CASSLAEAFF. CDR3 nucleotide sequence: TGTGCCAGCAGCTTGGCTGAAGCTTTCTTT.